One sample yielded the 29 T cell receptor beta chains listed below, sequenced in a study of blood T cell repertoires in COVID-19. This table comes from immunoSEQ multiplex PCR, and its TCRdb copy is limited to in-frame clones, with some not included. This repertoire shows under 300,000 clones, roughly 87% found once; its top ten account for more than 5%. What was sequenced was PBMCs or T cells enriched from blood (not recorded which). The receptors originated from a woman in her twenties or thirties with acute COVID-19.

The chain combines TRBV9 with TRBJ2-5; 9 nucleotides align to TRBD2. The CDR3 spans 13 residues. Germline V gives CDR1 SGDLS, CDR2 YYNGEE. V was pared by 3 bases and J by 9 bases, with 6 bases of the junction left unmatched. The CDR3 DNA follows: TGTGCCAGCAGCGGGACTAGCGTCGGGTCCCAGTACTTC. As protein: CASSGTSVGSQYF.

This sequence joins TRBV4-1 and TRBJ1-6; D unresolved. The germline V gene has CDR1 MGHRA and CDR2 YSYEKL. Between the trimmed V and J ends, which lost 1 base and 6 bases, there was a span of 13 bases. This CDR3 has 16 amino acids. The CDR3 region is CASSQGAGIRNSPLHF. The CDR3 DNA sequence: TGCGCCAGCAGCCAAGGAGCGGGGATTCGTAATTCACCCCTCCACTTT.

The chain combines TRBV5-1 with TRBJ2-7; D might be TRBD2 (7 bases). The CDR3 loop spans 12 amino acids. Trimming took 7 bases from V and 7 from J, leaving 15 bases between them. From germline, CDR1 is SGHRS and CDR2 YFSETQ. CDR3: CASRAEGGEQYF. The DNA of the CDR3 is TGCGCCAGCCGCGCTGAGGGGGGGGAGCAGTACTTC.

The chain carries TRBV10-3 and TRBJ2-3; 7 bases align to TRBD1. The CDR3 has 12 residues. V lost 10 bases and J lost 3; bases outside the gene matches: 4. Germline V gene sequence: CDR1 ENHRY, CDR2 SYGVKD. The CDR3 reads CASRQGTDTQYF. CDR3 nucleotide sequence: TGTGCCAGCCGACAGGGTACAGATACGCAGTATTTT.

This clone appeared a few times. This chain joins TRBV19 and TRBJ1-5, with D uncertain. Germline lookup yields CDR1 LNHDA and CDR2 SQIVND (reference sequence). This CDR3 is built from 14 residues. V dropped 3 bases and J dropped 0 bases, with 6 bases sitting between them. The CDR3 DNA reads TGTGCCAGTAGTATGGGCAGTAGCAATCAGCCCCAGCATTTT. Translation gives CASSMGSSNQPQHF.

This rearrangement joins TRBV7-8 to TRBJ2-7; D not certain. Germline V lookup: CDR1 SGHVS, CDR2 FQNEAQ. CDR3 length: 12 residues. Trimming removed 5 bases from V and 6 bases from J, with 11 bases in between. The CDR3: CASSPGWREQYF. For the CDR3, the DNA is TGTGCCAGCAGCCCGGGTTGGCGCGAGCAGTACTTC.

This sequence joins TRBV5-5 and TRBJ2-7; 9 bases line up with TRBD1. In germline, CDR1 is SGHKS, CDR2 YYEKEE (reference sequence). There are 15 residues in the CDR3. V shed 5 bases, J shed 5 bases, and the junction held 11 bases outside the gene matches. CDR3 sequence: CASSNSGTGIHEQYF. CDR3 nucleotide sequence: TGTGCCAGCAGTAACTCCGGGACAGGGATCCACGAGCAGTACTTC.

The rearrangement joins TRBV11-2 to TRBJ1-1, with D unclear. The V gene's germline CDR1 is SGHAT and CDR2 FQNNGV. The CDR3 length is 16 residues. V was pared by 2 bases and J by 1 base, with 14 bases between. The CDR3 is CASSLLRGGRNTEAFF. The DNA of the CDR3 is TGTGCCAGCAGCTTACTCCGGGGTGGACGGAACACTGAAGCTTTCTTT.

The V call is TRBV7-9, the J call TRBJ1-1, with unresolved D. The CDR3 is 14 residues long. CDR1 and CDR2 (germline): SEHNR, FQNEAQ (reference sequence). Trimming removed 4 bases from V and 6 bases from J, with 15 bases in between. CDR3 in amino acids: CASSSRLDGSEAFF. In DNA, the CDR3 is TGTGCCAGCAGCTCACGACTAGACGGCTCTGAAGCTTTCTTT.

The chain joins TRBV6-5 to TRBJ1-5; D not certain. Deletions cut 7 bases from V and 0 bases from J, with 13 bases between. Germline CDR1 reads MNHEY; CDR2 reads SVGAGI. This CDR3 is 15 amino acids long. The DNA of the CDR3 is TGTGCCAGCACCATAGAAACGTATAGCAATCAGCCCCAGCATTTT. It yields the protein CASTIETYSNQPQHF.

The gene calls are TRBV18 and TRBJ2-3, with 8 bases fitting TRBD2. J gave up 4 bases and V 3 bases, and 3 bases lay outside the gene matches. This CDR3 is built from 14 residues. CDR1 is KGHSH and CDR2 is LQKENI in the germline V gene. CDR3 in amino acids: CASSPGTRADTQYF. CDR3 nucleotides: TGTGCCAGCTCACCCGGGACTAGAGCAGATACGCAGTATTTT.

The CDR3 DNA reads TGTGCCAGCAACCTGGGGGCGATTGACTATGGCTACACCTTC. Its translation is CASNLGAIDYGYTF. The chain recombines TRBV9 with TRBJ1-2, with D possibly matching TRBD1 (6 bases). Germline-derived CDR1 and CDR2 are SGDLS and YYNGEE. Deletions cut 6 bases from V and 3 bases from J, with 15 bases between. The CDR3 contains 14 residues. Full variable domain (rest looked up from reference TRBV9 and TRBJ1-2): DSGVTQTPKHLITATGQRVTLRCSPRSGDLSVYWYQQSLDQGLQFLIQYYNGEERAKGNILERFSAQQFPDLHSELNLSSLELGDSALYFCASNLGAIDYGYTFGSGTRLTVV.

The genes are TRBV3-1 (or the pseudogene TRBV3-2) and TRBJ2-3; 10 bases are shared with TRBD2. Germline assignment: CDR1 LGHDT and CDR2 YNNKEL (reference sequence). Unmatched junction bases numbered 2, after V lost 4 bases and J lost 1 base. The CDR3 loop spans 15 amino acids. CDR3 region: CASSRLAGGTDTQYF. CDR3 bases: TGTGCCAGCAGCCGTCTAGCGGGGGGCACAGATACGCAGTATTTT.

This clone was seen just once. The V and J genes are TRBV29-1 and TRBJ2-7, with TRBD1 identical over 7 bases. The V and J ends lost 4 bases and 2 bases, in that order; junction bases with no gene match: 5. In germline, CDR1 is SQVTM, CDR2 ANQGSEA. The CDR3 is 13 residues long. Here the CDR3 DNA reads TGCAGCGTTGGGACAGGCCTGGCCTACGAGCAGTACTTC. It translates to CSVGTGLAYEQYF.

The CDR3 loop reads CASSPQGANGNQPQHF. The DNA of the CDR3 is TGTGCCAGCAGCCCACAGGGGGCGAATGGCAATCAGCCCCAGCATTTT. The chain joins TRBV7-9 to TRBJ1-5; 9 bases match TRBD1. The V and J ends lost 5 bases and 2 bases, in that order; junction bases with no gene match: 7. CDR1 and CDR2 (germline): SEHNR, FQNEAQ (reference sequence). CDR3 size: 16 residues.

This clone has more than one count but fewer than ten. The CDR3 coding sequence is TGTGCCAGCAGGGGCGGGGTCCTGAACACTGAAGCTTTCTTT. It encodes CASRGGVLNTEAFF. The V gene is TRBV27, the J gene TRBJ1-1, with D hard to call. The germline V gene encodes CDR1 MNHEY and CDR2 SMNVEV (reference sequence). This CDR3 has 14 amino acids. The V gene lost 6 bases and the J gene lost 0 bases, with 11 bases spanning the gap.

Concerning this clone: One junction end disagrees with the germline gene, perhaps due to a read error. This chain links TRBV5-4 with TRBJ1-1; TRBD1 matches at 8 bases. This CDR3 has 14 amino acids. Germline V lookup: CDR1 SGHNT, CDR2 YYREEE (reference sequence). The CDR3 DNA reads TGTGCCAGCAGCTTGTACAGGGGGTCGACTGGAGCTTTCTTT. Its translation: CASSLYRGSTGAFF.

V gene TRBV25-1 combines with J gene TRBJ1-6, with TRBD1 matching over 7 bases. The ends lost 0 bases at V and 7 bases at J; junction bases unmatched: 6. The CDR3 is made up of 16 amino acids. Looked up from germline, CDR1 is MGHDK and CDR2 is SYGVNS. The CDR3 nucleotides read TGTGCCAGCAGTGAATATGGCGGACAGGTCAATTCACCCCTCCACTTT. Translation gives CASSEYGGQVNSPLHF.

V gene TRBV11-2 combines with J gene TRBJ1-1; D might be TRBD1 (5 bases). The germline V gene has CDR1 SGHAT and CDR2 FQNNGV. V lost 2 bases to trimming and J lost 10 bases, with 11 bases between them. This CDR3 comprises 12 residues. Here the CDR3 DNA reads TGTGCCAGCAGCTTATTGGGGGAGGCAGCTTTCTTT. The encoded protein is CASSLLGEAAFF.

CDR3 sequence: CASSRDRGTEAFF. The CDR3 nucleotides read TGTGCCAGCAGTAGAGACAGGGGCACTGAAGCTTTCTTT. The V and J genes are TRBV12-3 or TRBV12-4 and TRBJ1-1; 8 bases align to TRBD1. The CDR3 runs 13 residues. Trimming cost V 5 bases and J 4 bases; bases outside gene matches: 3.

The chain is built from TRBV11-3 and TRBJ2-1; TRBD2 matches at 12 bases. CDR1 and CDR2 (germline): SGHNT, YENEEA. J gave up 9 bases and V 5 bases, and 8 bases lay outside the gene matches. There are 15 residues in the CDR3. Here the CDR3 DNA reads TGTGCCAGCAGCCCACTAGCGGGGGGCCTAGGTGAGCAGTTCTTC. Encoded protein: CASSPLAGGLGEQFF.

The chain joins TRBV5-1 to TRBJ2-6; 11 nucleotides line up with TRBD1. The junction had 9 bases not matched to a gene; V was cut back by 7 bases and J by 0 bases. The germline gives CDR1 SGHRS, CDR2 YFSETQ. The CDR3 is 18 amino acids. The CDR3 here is CASGLMGQGGSGANVLTF. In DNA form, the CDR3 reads TGCGCCAGCGGGTTGATGGGACAGGGGGGCTCTGGGGCCAACGTCCTGACTTTC. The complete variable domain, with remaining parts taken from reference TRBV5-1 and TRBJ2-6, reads KAGVTQTPRYLIKTRGQQVTLSCSPISGHRSVSWYQQTPGQGLQFLFEYFSETQRNKGNFPGRFSGRQFSNSRSEMNVSTLELGDSALYLCASGLMGQGGSGANVLTFGAGSRLTVL.

The CDR3 loop is CASSPPRTGTINEQFF. CDR3 sequence (DNA): TGTGCCAGCTCACCACCCAGGACAGGGACCATCAATGAGCAGTTCTTC. The genes are TRBV18 and TRBJ2-1; 8 bases match TRBD1. The CDR3 sequence is 16 residues long. CDR1 is KGHSH, CDR2 LQKENI, per germline. Germline trimming cut 0 bases from V and 6 bases from J; bases unmatched to any gene: 7.

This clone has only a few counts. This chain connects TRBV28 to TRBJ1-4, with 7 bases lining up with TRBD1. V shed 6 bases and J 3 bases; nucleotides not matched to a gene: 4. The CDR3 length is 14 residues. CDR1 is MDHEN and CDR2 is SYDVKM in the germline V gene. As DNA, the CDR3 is TGTGCCAGCAGCCGACAGGGACCTAATGAAAAACTGTTTTTT. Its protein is CASSRQGPNEKLFF.

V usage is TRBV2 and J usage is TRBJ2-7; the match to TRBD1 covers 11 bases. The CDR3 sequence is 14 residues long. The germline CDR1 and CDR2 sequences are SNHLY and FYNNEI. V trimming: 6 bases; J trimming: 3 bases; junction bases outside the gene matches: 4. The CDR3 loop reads CASSKDRGLYEQYF. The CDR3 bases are TGTGCCAGCAGCAAGGACAGGGGGCTCTACGAGCAGTACTTC.

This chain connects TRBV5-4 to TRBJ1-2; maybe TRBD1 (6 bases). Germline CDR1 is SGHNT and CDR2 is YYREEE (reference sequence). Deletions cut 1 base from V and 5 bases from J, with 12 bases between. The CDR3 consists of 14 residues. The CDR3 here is CASSLIAQGYGYTF. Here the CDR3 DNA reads TGTGCCAGCAGCTTGATTGCTCAGGGGTATGGCTACACCTTC.

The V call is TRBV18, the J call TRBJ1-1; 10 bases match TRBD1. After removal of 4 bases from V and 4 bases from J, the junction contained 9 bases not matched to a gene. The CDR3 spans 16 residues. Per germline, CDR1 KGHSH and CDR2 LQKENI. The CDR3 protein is CASSQGTGALGTEAFF. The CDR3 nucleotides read TGTGCCAGCTCACAAGGGACAGGGGCGCTGGGCACTGAAGCTTTCTTT.

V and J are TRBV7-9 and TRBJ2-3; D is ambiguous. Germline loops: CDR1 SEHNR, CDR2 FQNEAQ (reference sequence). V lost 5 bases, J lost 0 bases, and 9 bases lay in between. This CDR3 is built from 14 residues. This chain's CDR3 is CASSSKRSTDTQYF. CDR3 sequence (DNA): TGTGCCAGCAGCAGCAAACGGAGCACAGATACGCAGTATTTT.

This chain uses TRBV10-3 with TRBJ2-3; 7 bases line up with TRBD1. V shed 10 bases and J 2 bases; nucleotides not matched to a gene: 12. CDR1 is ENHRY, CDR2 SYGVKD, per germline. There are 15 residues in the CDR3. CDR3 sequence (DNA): TGTGCCACCACCGCGGACAGGAAGGACACAGATACGCAGTATTTT. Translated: CATTADRKDTDTQYF.